The subject of this entry is one TCR beta chain. Its antigen is not known. The sample originates from a study of blood T cells in healthy people across ages. Across the whole study: Researchers report that template switching captured about one barcoded beta molecule per two T cells. Notes on the study in general: Age brought a roughly linear fall in TCR beta diversity measured per million T cells. Versus aged donors, long-lived donors had higher diversity and more naive CD4+ cells.

A second roughly 7 to 11 cycle PCR used barcoded and J-beta primers. Every cDNA molecule carried a tag from a template-switch adaptor bearing 12 random nucleotides. TCRdb used MiXCR to reprocess the 5' RACE reads, holding one entry per CDR3 protein. The sample has 1.5 million to 2 million distinct CDR3 sequences, roughly a third seen once. The sample consisted of blood. The sequence derives from a woman aged 25 to 39 in good health.

The CDR3 region is CASSFYQGGLLNTEAFF. CDR3 DNA sequence: TGTGCCAGCAGTTTTTACCAAGGGGGCCTCCTGAACACTGAAGCTTTCTTT. The V and J genes are TRBV28 and TRBJ1-1, with 7 bases that match TRBD1. There are 17 residues in the CDR3. Germline loops: CDR1 MDHEN, CDR2 SYDVKM. The junction had 10 bases not matched to a gene; V was cut back by 3 bases and J by 0 bases.